This TCR beta chain emerged from a study of blood T cell repertoires in COVID-19. This CDR3 spans 15 amino acids. The germline gives CDR1 MNHEY, CDR2 SVGAGI. Between the trimmed V and J ends, which lost 0 bases and 5 bases, there was a span of 13 bases. Produced via immunoSEQ multiplex PCR; TCRdb's table is partial and in-frame only. This table has under 300,000 clones, approximately 91% appearing once. This rearrangement joins TRBV6-5 to TRBJ1-2; TRBD1 is a possible D gene (5 bases). Sequencing used peripheral blood. This clonotype was obtained from a woman in her 40s who had recovered from COVID-19. CDR3 nucleotide sequence: TGTGCCAGCAGTTACTCGTTAGGGACTCGATATGGCTACACCTTC. Its translation: CASSYSLGTRYGYTF.